The clone carrying this T cell receptor (beta chain) was counted once. The V and J ends lost 7 bases and 5 bases respectively, with 14 bases between them. The CDR3 has 13 amino acids. Germline CDR1 and CDR2: MDHEN and SYDVKM. The data were obtained in a study of blood T cell repertoires in COVID-19. Some clones are missing from TCRdb's copy, which holds only in-frame ones; the method was immunoSEQ multiplex PCR. Of 250,000 to 350,000 clones listed, 92% are singletons. Source material: PBMCs or T cells enriched from blood (not recorded which). The sequence was collected from a woman younger than 45 who had recovered from COVID-19. This chain joins TRBV28 and TRBJ2-5, with D maybe TRBD2 (6 bases). The CDR3 sequence: CASNLGGMETQYF. The CDR3 coding sequence is TGTGCCAGCAACCTCGGGGGAATGGAGACCCAGTACTTC.